A selection of T cell receptor beta chains follows, all from one sample in a study of blood T cell repertoires in COVID-19. Generated by immunoSEQ multiplex PCR, the TCRdb table keeps only in-frame clones and is missing some. The data hold approximately 220,000 clones, with 83% observed a single time. Sequencing input: peripheral blood. Source of these receptors: a woman aged 40 to 50 with active or convalescent COVID-19. Each CDR3 is given with its conserved first and last residue. A D gene is named only where the DNA matches it firmly. Part of the rows lack a size; the others show once, few, many or a class for expanded clones.

>TRBJ2-3|TRBD1|TRBV7-3|15|.
TGTGCCAGCAGCAAGACAGGGGGCCTCGCAGATACGCAGTATTTT
CASSKTGGLADTQYF
>TRBJ1-4|TRBD1|TRBV11-3|15|.
TGTGCCAGCAGCTTGCTCAGGGGGCGGAATGAAAAACTGTTTTTT
CASSLLRGRNEKLFF
>TRBJ2-2|TRBD2|TRBV11-2|16|.
TGTGCCAGCAGCTTAGGAGCTCTAGCGGGCACCGGGGAGCTGTTTTTT
CASSLGALAGTGELFF
>TRBJ1-6|TRBD1|TRBV7-9|14|few
TGTGCCAGCAGCTCGGGACAGGTTGAATCACCCCTCCACTTT
CASSSGQVESPLHF
>TRBJ2-7|TRBD2|TRBV30|14|.
TGTGCCTGGATTGCGCGGGGGGCATCCTACGAGCAGTACTTC
CAWIARGASYEQYF
>TRBJ1-2|.|TRBV30|15|.
TGTGCCTGGAGTGTACTGAGGAGGGACGGAAATGGCTACACCTTC
CAWSVLRRDGNGYTF
>TRBJ2-5|.|TRBV24-1|14|.
TGTGCCACCATGGAGTCAGAGGGTGTCGAGACCCAGTACTTC
CATMESEGVETQYF
>TRBJ2-1|.|TRBV18|16|.
TGTGCCAGCTCACCCGTCGGAGGGAGCTCCTACAATGAGCAGTTCTTC
CASSPVGGSSYNEQFF
>TRBJ1-4|TRBD1|TRBV5-1|16|.
TGCGCCAGCAGCTTGGCCACCGGGACAGGGTTCGAAAAACTGTTTTTT
CASSLATGTGFEKLFF
>TRBJ1-5|.|TRBV28|13|.
TGTGCCAGCATCAGTTCCGGGAATCAGCCCCAGCATTTT
CASISSGNQPQHF
>TRBJ2-7|TRBD1|TRBV7-3|14|.
TGTGCCAGCAGCTTAGGGGACAGGGACTACGAGCAGTACTTC
CASSLGDRDYEQYF
>TRBJ2-7|TRBD2|TRBV12-3/TRBV12-4|13|.
TGTGCCAGCAGCACTAGCGCGTACTACGAGCAGTACTTC
CASSTSAYYEQYF
>TRBJ1-1|.|TRBV4-3|15|.
TGCGCCAGCAGCCAAGAGGCAGTCCGGGACACTGAAGCTTTCTTT
CASSQEAVRDTEAFF
>TRBJ2-7|TRBD1|TRBV29-1|13|.
TGCAGCGTTCTTGCGGACAGGGCCTACGAGCAGTACTTC
CSVLADRAYEQYF
>TRBJ1-2|TRBD1|TRBV12-3/TRBV12-4|13|.
TGTGCCAGCTGTCCAGGGGGCCAGGATGGCTACACCTTC
CASCPGGQDGYTF
>TRBJ1-2|TRBD1|TRBV29-1|14|.
TGCAGCGTTCGGAAAACTCAGGGGGCTCGAGGCTACACCTTC
CSVRKTQGARGYTF
>TRBJ2-7|TRBD1|TRBV4-1|16|few
TGCGCCAGCAGCCAACCCGGACAGGGGGGAAATTACGAGCAGTACTTC
CASSQPGQGGNYEQYF
>TRBJ1-2|TRBD1|TRBV28|13|.
TGTGCCAGCAGGGTAGACAGGGGGCGAGGCTACACCTTC
CASRVDRGRGYTF
>TRBJ1-2|TRBD1|TRBV7-3|12|.
TGTGCCAGTGGGGACAGGGGGGATGGCTACACCTTC
CASGDRGDGYTF
>TRBJ1-6|.|TRBV30|13|few
TGTGCCTGGAACCGACAGGATAATTCACCCCTCCACTTT
CAWNRQDNSPLHF
>TRBJ2-1|TRBD2|TRBV28|13|.
TGTGCCAGTCTCCGGGGGGGCTTAAGTGAGCAGTTCTTC
CASLRGGLSEQFF
>TRBJ1-2|TRBD1|TRBV27|11|.
TGTGCCAGCAGCTCTACGACAGGGTTGACCTTC
CASSSTTGLTF
>TRBJ2-1|TRBD1|TRBV28|16|.
TGTGCCAGCAGTTTAACCTATAGGGGGCCGGTCAATGAGCAGTTCTTC
CASSLTYRGPVNEQFF
>TRBJ2-1|.|TRBV24-1|16|.
TGTGCCACCAGTGATTCCCTAGCGATCTCCTACAATGAGCAGTTCTTC
CATSDSLAISYNEQFF
>TRBJ2-3|TRBD1|TRBV18|15|.
TGTGCCAGCTCGCACCCGGGACAGGACACAGATACGCAGTATTTT
CASSHPGQDTDTQYF
>TRBJ2-1|TRBD2|TRBV7-3|14|.
TGTGCCAGCAGCTCACCGACTAGCGAGTGGAAGCAGTTCTTC
CASSSPTSEWKQFF
>TRBJ1-5|.|TRBV28|17|.
TGTGCCAGCAGTTTCGGCAGGGCGCCTTATAGCAATCAGCCCCAGCATTTT
CASSFGRAPYSNQPQHF
>TRBJ1-1|.|TRBV6-5|13|.
TGTGCCAGCAGTTATCGAGGAAACACTGAAGCTTTCTTT
CASSYRGNTEAFF
>TRBJ2-7|TRBD2|TRBV7-8|13|.
TGTGCCAGCAGCTTGTCGGGAGGAAACGAGCAGTACTTC
CASSLSGGNEQYF
>TRBJ2-2|.|TRBV21-1|16|.
TGTGCCAGCAGCAAAGTTGGGGGCAGGGACACCGGGGAGCTGTTTTTT
CASSKVGGRDTGELFF
>TRBJ1-1|.|TRBV20-1|11|few
TGCAGTGCCCAGAAAAACACTGAAGCTTTCTTT
CSAQKNTEAFF
>TRBJ2-1|TRBD2|TRBV9|15|.
TGTGCCAGCAGCGTAGATAGCGGGACGTACAATGAGCAGTTCTTC
CASSVDSGTYNEQFF
>TRBJ2-4|TRBD2|TRBV11-3|16|.
TGTGCCAGCAGCTCTGCCAAAGAGCGGGGAGAAAACATTCAGTACTTC
CASSSAKERGENIQYF
>TRBJ2-7|TRBD1|TRBV19|16|.
TGTGCCAGTAGTATAGACCCAGCAAGGGGGCTATACGAGCAGTACTTC
CASSIDPARGLYEQYF
>TRBJ1-1|.|TRBV6-5|13|.
TGTGCCAGCAGGGAGGGACCCTCTGCTGGAGCTTTCTTT
CASREGPSAGAFF
>TRBJ1-1|TRBD1|TRBV6-2/TRBV6-3|16|many
TGTGCCAGCAGTTCGGGACAGGGTGTGGTAGGCACTGAAGCTTTCTTT
CASSSGQGVVGTEAFF
>TRBJ2-2|TRBD2|TRBV7-3|18|.
TGTGCCAGCGAGCTTGGGGGACTAGCGCGAGCGAACACCGGGGAGCTGTTTTTT
CASELGGLARANTGELFF
>TRBJ2-2|.|TRBV28|13|.
TGTGCCAGCAGTTCGAGGGGGACCGGGGAGCTGTTTTTT
CASSSRGTGELFF
>TRBJ2-4|TRBD2|TRBV19|17|.
TGTGCCAGTAGTACCCGGCCGGCGGGGGGAGCCAAAAACATTCAGTACTTC
CASSTRPAGGAKNIQYF
>TRBJ2-5|TRBD1|TRBV29-1|13|.
TGCAGCGCCAGGACAGGGGTGGTGGAGACCCAGTACTTC
CSARTGVVETQYF
>TRBJ1-6|.|TRBV9|17|.
TGTGCCAGCAGCGTAGGGGTAGGAGGGCTTGATAATTCACCCCTCCACTTT
CASSVGVGGLDNSPLHF
>TRBJ1-5|TRBD1|TRBV13|15|.
TGTGCCAGCAGCCGACAGGGGGAGGGCAATCAGCCCCAGCATTTT
CASSRQGEGNQPQHF
>TRBJ2-3|TRBD2|TRBV27|17|.
TGTGCCAGCAGTTTATCCTCAGCGGGGGGAAGGCCAGATACGCAGTATTTT
CASSLSSAGGRPDTQYF
>TRBJ1-5|TRBD1|TRBV30|16|.
TGTGCCTGGAGTGTAGCAGGGGGCTATGGCAATCAGCCCCAGCATTTT
CAWSVAGGYGNQPQHF
>TRBJ1-4|TRBD1|TRBV5-1|15|.
TGCGCCAGCAGAACCGCGACAGGGGCGAATGAAAAACTGTTTTTT
CASRTATGANEKLFF
>TRBJ1-5|.|TRBV19|14|.
TGTGCCAGTAGTGTCCGGACAGGCAATCAGCCCCAGCATTTT
CASSVRTGNQPQHF
>TRBJ1-3|.|TRBV4-2|16|few
TGTGCCAGCAGCCAAGAACGGGGGAGGGCGGCAAACACCATATATTTT
CASSQERGRAANTIYF
>TRBJ1-6|TRBD1|TRBV27|15|.
TGTGCCAGCAAGCCGACAGGGATCGCTAATTCACCCCTCCACTTT
CASKPTGIANSPLHF